The 3 T cell receptor beta chains presented below share a single source sample, sequenced in a study of blood T cell repertoires in COVID-19. Measured with immunoSEQ multiplex PCR; TCRdb has only the in-frame clones, and not every one. The sample holds 65,000 to 100,000 clones, approximately 80% seen once. Material for sequencing was peripheral blood. The receptors stem from a human donor in a cohort sampled during active COVID-19.

V and J are TRBV7-8 and TRBJ1-2, with unresolved D. V shed 2 bases and J shed 5 bases, with 18 bases lying between them. Per the germline V gene, CDR1 is SGHVS and CDR2 is FQNEAQ. CDR3 length equals 16 residues. CDR3 residues: CASSLLAGWEEYGYTF. DNA of the CDR3: TGTGCCAGCAGCTTATTGGCAGGATGGGAGGAGTATGGCTACACCTTC.

This clone has a handful of counts. The chain has TRBV6-5 and TRBJ1-5; tentative D call: TRBD1 (6 bases). The germline CDR1 and CDR2 sequences are MNHEY and SVGAGI. Trimming removed 4 bases from V and 1 base from J, with 11 bases in between. The CDR3 totals 15 residues. CDR3 sequence (DNA): TGTGCCAGCAGTTTAGTGGGGGCCAGCAATCAGCCCCAGCATTTT. This sequence encodes CASSLVGASNQPQHF.

The rearrangement uses TRBV2 and TRBJ1-1, with a tentative D call TRBD1 (6 bases). Deletions cut 3 bases from V and 4 bases from J, with 12 bases between. The CDR3 spans 14 residues. Germline V CDR1 and CDR2: SNHLY, FYNNEI. DNA for the CDR3: TGTGCCAGCAGTGATGTCCAGGGGAGCACTGAAGCTTTCTTT. Protein: CASSDVQGSTEAFF.